This T cell receptor beta chain was captured by sequencing in a study of shared clonotypes between healthy human individuals. Regarding this clone: Its antigen remains unidentified.

Each sorted subset replicate got 200 ng genomic DNA, tens of thousands of genomes. Clones were read by immunoSEQ multiplex PCR, and TCRdb kept only the in-frame ones, dropping some. The table lists 2 million to 2.5 million clones, 85% to 95% of them singletons, with 0.37% in the top ten. Overall study findings and caveats: Even with large depth, rarefaction showed that sorted-subset sequencing was incomplete.

Per germline, CDR1 SGHRS and CDR2 YFSETQ. Trimming at V came to 2 bases and at J to 6 bases, leaving 7 bases not matched to a gene. The CDR3 has 15 amino acids. This TCR came from a man between 18 and 29 years old in good health. Some clones in this sample may be carry-over from other donors' samples. The chain employs TRBV5-1 and TRBJ2-1, with 8 positions matching TRBD2. Input material: naive CD4+ T cells from PBMCs. This sample's subset: CD45RA+ positively selected. The CDR3 sequence is CASSLAGEPSNEQFF. The CDR3 region has the DNA TGCGCCAGCAGCTTAGCGGGAGAGCCCTCCAATGAGCAGTTCTTC.